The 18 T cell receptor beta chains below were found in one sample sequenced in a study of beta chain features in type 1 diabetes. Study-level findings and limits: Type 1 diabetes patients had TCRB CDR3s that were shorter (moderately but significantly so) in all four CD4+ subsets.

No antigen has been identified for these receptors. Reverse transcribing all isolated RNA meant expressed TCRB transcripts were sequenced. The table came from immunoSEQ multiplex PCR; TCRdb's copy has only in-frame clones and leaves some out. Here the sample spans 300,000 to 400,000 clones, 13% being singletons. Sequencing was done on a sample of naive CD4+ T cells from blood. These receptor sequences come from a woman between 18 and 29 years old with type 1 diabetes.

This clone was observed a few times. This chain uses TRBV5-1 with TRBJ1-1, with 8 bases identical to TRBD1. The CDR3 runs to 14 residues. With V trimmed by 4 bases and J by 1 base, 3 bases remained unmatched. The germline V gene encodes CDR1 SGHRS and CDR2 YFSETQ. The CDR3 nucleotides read TGCGCCAGCAGCGTCGGGACAGGGAACACTGAAGCTTTCTTT. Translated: CASSVGTGNTEAFF.

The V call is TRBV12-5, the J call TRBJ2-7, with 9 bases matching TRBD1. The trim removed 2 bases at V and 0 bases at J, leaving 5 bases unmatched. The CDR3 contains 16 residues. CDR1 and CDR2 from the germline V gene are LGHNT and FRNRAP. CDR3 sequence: CASGLSWTGASYEQYV. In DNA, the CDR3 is TGTGCTAGTGGTTTGTCGTGGACAGGGGCCTCCTACGAGCAGTACGTC.

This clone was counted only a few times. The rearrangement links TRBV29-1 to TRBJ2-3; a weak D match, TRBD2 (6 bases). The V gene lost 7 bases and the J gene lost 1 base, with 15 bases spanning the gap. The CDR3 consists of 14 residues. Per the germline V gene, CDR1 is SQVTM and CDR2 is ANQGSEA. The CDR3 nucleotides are TGCAGCGCTAAAAGGGTAGCGGGCACAGATACGCAGTATTTT. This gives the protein CSAKRVAGTDTQYF.

CDR3 sequence reads: CAGSTTSYEQYV. DNA for the CDR3: TGTGCCGGCTCGACAACTTCCTACGAGCAGTACGTC. The chain is built from TRBV2 and TRBJ2-7; no firm D call. This CDR3 is 12 amino acids long. The germline CDR1 and CDR2 sequences are SNHLY and FYNNEI. V lost 11 bases and J lost 1, with 12 bases in between.

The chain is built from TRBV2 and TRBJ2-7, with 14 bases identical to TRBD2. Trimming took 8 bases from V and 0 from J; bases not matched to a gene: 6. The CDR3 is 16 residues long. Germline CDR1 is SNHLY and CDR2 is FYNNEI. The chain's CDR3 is CASLGLAGAASYEQYF. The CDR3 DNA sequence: TGTGCCAGCTTGGGACTAGCGGGGGCGGCCTCCTACGAGCAGTACTTC.

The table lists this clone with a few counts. CDR3 coding DNA: TGTGCCAGCAGAGACAGTACTGGAAACACCATATATTTT. Translated: CASRDSTGNTIYF. The chain joins TRBV6-6 to TRBJ1-3; possible D gene TRBD1, 5 bases. V lost 6 bases and J lost 2, with 8 bases in between. The germline V gene encodes CDR1 MNHNY and CDR2 SVGAGI (reference sequence). This CDR3 has 13 amino acids.

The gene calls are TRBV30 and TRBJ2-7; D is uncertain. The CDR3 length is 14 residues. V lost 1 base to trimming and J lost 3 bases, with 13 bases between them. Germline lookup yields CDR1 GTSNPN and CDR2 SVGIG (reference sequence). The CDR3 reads CAWSEIAPYYEQYF. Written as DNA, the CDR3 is TGTGCCTGGAGTGAAATAGCACCTTACTACGAGCAGTACTTC.

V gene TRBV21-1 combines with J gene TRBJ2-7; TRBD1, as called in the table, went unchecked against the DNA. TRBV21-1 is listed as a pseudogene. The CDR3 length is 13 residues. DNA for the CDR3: TGTGCCAGCAGCTCTCGACAGACCTACGAGCAGTACGTC. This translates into CASSSRQTYEQYV.

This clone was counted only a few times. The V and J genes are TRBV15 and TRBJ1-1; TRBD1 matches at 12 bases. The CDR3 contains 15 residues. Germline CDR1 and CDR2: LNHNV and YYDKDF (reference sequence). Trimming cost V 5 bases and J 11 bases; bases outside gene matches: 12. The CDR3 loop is CATSGAPGQGAGAFF. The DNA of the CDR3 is TGTGCCACCAGCGGAGCTCCGGGACAGGGGGCGGGTGCTTTCTTT.

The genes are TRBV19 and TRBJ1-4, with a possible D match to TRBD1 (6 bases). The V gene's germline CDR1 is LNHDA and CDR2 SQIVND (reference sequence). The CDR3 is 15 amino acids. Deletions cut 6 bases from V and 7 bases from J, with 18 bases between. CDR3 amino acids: CASRTRTGSSEKLFF. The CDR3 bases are TGTGCCAGTAGGACTCGAACAGGGTCCAGTGAAAAACTGTTTTTT.

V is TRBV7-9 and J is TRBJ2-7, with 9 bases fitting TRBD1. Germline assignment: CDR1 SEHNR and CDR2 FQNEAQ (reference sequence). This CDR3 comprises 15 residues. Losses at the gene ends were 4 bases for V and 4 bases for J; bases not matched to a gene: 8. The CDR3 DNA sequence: TGTGCCAGCAGCTCCCTCCGGGACAGGGTATACGAGCAGTACTTC. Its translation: CASSSLRDRVYEQYF.

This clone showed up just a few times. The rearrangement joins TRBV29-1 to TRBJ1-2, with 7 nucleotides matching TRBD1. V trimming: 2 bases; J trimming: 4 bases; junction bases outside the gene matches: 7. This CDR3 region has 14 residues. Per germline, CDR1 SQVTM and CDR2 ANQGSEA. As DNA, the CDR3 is TGCAGCGTTGAACTAGACAGGGTTCCCTATGGCTACACCTTC. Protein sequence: CSVELDRVPYGYTF.

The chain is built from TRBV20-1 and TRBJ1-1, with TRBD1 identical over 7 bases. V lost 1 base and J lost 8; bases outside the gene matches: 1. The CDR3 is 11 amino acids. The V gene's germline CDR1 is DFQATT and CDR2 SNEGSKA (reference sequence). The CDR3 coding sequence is TGCAGTGCTAGAGGGGGACAGGAAGCTTTCTTT. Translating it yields CSARGGQEAFF.

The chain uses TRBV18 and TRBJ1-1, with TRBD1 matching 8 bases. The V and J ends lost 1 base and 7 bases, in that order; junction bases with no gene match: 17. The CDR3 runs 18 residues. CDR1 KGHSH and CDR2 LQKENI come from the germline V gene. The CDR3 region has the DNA TGTGCCAGCTCACCACAGTTCCGGACAGGGAAAGAGCCGGGTGAAGCTTTCTTT. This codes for CASSPQFRTGKEPGEAFF.

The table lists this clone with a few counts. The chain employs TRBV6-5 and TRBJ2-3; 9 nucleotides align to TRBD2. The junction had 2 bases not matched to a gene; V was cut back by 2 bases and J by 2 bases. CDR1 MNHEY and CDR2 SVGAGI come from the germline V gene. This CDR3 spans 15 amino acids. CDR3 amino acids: CASSYTSGLTDTQYF. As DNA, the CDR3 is TGTGCCAGCAGTTACACTAGCGGGCTCACAGATACGCAGTATTTT.

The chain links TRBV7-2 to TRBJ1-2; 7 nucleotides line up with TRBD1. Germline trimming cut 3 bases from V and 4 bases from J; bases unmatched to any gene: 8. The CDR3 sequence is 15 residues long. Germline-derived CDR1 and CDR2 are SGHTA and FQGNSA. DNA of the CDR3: TGTGCCAGCAGCTTTTCAGGGGGTGGTAGCTATGGCTACACCTTC. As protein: CASSFSGGGSYGYTF. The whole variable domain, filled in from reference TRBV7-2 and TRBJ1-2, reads GAGVSQSPSNKVTEKGKDVELRCDPISGHTALYWYRQSLGQGLEFLIYFQGNSAPDKSGLPSDRFSAERTGGSVSTLTIQRTQQEDSAVYLCASSFSGGGSYGYTFGSGTRLTVV.

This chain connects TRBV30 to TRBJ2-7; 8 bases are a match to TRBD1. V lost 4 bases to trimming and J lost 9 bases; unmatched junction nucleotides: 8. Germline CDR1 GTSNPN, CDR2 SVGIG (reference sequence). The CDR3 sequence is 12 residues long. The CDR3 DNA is TGTGCCTGGAATCCCGACAGGGGCGGGCAGTACTTC. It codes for CAWNPDRGGQYF.

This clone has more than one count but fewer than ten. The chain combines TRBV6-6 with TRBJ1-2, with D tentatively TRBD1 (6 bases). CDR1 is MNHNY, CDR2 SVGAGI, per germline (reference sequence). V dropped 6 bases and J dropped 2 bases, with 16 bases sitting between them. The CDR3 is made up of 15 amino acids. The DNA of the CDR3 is TGTGCCAGCAGGCTCCAGGGGAACTCAAACTATGGCTACACCTTC. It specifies CASRLQGNSNYGYTF.